What follows is one T cell receptor beta chain and its context. What it binds is unknown. The repertoire was sequenced with immunoSEQ multiplex PCR; TCRdb's copy has only in-frame clones and lacks some. The top ten clones hold less than 0.25% of a sample with hundreds of thousands of clones, 96% of them seen once. The source of the sample is a study of shared clonotypes between healthy human individuals. The overall study: CD4 naive and CD4 memory each took three plates per donor, while CD8 naive took two and CD8 memory one.

Study results and caveats: Compared with clonotypes that all four donors shared, non-shared clonotypes had lower generation probabilities.

The CDR3 runs 15 residues. The germline gives CDR1 SGHVS, CDR2 FQNEAQ. V gave up 5 bases and J gave up 5 bases; unmatched junction bases: 6. CD45RO negativity and positive selection for CCR7 defined naive CD8 cells, a population that excluded terminally differentiated effector memory CD45RA+ cells. This chain uses TRBV7-8 with TRBJ2-7, with TRBD2 matching 13 bases. The TCR was taken from a man aged 30 to 45 in good health. Sequenced sample: naive CD8+ T cells sorted from blood. The CDR3 is CASSRGLAGDDEQYF. The CDR3 bases are TGTGCCAGCAGCCGTGGACTAGCGGGAGACGACGAGCAGTACTTC.